This TCR beta chain was documented in a study of neurological immune-mediated disorders. This clonotype appeared many times. Time point described: longitudinal time-point 3. One entry per CDR3 protein, called by TCRdb with MiXCR from the 5' RACE reads. This sample has 40,000 or so distinct CDR3 sequences; around an eighth occur once, and the top ten carry about an eighth. CDR1 is MDHEN, CDR2 SYDVKM, per germline. The CDR3 extends over 15 amino acids. V was pared by 5 bases and J by 3 bases, with 14 bases between. The V call is TRBV28, the J call TRBJ2-1; possible D gene TRBD2, 5 bases. The sequencing sample was made of PBMCs. The TCR sequence derives from a man aged 30-40 years in good health. CDR3 sequence: CASSGKDGNYNEQFF. DNA for the CDR3: TGTGCCAGCAGTGGGAAGGACGGGAACTACAATGAGCAGTTCTTC.